These T cell receptor beta chains were read from a single sample in a study of T cell changes during pregnancy in multiple sclerosis. Assay: immunoSEQ multiplex PCR; the TCRdb copy retains only in-frame clones and omits some. The data hold tens of thousands of clones, with 91% observed a single time. This specimen was peripheral blood, taken after pregnancy. These receptors were collected from a female donor in good health, enrolled as a control in a pregnancy study. The CDR3 runs from the conserved cysteine through the conserved F or W. The D gene is left open where the match is weak. Clone size, where shown, is once, few, many, or a class for clones that have expanded.

clone_size: NA
j_call: TRBJ1-3
d_call: NA
v_call: TRBV21-1
cdr3_aa: CASNATEGQGALGNTIYF
cdr3_nt: TGTGCCAGCAACGCAACGGAGGGACAGGGGGCGCTTGGAAACACCATATATTTT

clone_size: NA
j_call: TRBJ1-2
d_call: TRBD1
v_call: TRBV5-1
cdr3_aa: CASSPRTGGEDGYTF
cdr3_nt: TGCGCCAGCAGCCCTCGGACAGGGGGCGAGGATGGCTACACCTTC

clone_size: NA
j_call: TRBJ1-2
d_call: NA
v_call: TRBV4-1
cdr3_aa: CASSRRGGRDGYTF
cdr3_nt: TGCGCCAGCAGCCGAAGGGGAGGGAGGGATGGCTACACCTTC

clone_size: NA
j_call: TRBJ1-1
d_call: NA
v_call: TRBV7-9
cdr3_aa: CASSLGQANTEAFF
cdr3_nt: TGTGCCAGCAGCTTAGGACAGGCAAACACTGAAGCTTTCTTT

clone_size: NA
j_call: TRBJ1-5
d_call: TRBD1
v_call: TRBV19
cdr3_aa: CASSTGQGASQPQHF
cdr3_nt: TGTGCCAGTAGTACTGGACAGGGGGCCTCTCAGCCCCAGCATTTT

clone_size: NA
j_call: TRBJ1-5
d_call: NA
v_call: TRBV4-1
cdr3_aa: CASSQDRGYQPQHF
cdr3_nt: TGCGCCAGCAGCCAAGACCGAGGGTATCAGCCCCAGCATTTT

clone_size: once
j_call: TRBJ1-4
d_call: NA
v_call: TRBV6-1
cdr3_aa: CASSGGEWEKLFF
cdr3_nt: TGTGCCAGCAGTGGGGGAGAGTGGGAAAAACTGTTTTTT

clone_size: NA
j_call: TRBJ2-1
d_call: NA
v_call: TRBV6-5
cdr3_aa: CASSAPGTKDNEQFF
cdr3_nt: TGTGCCAGCAGTGCCCCCGGGACAAAGGACAATGAGCAGTTCTTC

clone_size: NA
j_call: TRBJ1-2
d_call: TRBD1
v_call: TRBV10-3
cdr3_aa: CAISESEGQGANYGYTF
cdr3_nt: TGTGCCATCAGTGAGTCTGAGGGCCAGGGGGCTAACTATGGCTACACCTTC

clone_size: NA
j_call: TRBJ1-3
d_call: NA
v_call: TRBV7-2
cdr3_aa: CASSRVGNSGNTIYF
cdr3_nt: TGTGCCAGCTCCCGGGTAGGCAACTCTGGAAACACCATATATTTT

clone_size: NA
j_call: TRBJ1-2
d_call: NA
v_call: TRBV28
cdr3_aa: CASSSGGALGYTF
cdr3_nt: TGTGCCAGCAGCTCGGGGGGGGCGCTGGGCTACACCTTC

clone_size: NA
j_call: TRBJ1-5
d_call: NA
v_call: TRBV7-2
cdr3_aa: CASSQIGGLDQPQHF
cdr3_nt: TGTGCCAGCAGCCAGATAGGGGGTTTGGATCAGCCCCAGCATTTT

clone_size: NA
j_call: TRBJ2-7
d_call: TRBD1
v_call: TRBV5-1
cdr3_aa: CASSPTRQGANEQYF
cdr3_nt: TGCGCCAGCAGCCCGACCAGACAGGGGGCGAACGAGCAGTACTTC

clone_size: NA
j_call: TRBJ2-7
d_call: TRBD2
v_call: TRBV5-6
cdr3_aa: CASSLTSLAGASYEQYF
cdr3_nt: TGTGCCAGCAGCTTGACCTCTCTAGCGGGGGCCTCCTACGAGCAGTACTTC

clone_size: NA
j_call: TRBJ2-5
d_call: TRBD1
v_call: TRBV27
cdr3_aa: CASNGQGAGETQYF
cdr3_nt: TGTGCCAGCAATGGACAGGGGGCTGGAGAGACCCAGTACTTC

clone_size: once
j_call: TRBJ1-2
d_call: NA
v_call: TRBV6-5
cdr3_aa: CASSYSPGTLYGYTF
cdr3_nt: TGTGCCAGCAGTTACTCGCCGGGGACACTATATGGCTACACCTTC

clone_size: NA
j_call: TRBJ1-6
d_call: NA
v_call: TRBV7-2
cdr3_aa: CASSPAAAEISPLHF
cdr3_nt: TGTGCCAGCAGCCCAGCGGCAGCCGAGATTTCACCCCTCCACTTT

clone_size: NA
j_call: TRBJ1-2
d_call: NA
v_call: TRBV2
cdr3_aa: CASSAGGRDYGYTF
cdr3_nt: TGTGCCAGCAGCGCGGGGGGCAGAGACTATGGCTACACCTTC

clone_size: NA
j_call: TRBJ1-1
d_call: NA
v_call: TRBV7-2
cdr3_aa: CASSYQGPNTEAFF
cdr3_nt: TGTGCCAGCAGCTATCAGGGTCCTAACACTGAAGCTTTCTTT

clone_size: NA
j_call: TRBJ1-6
d_call: NA
v_call: TRBV7-9
cdr3_aa: CASSLAPTGQLGPNSPLHF
cdr3_nt: TGTGCCAGCAGCTTAGCCCCTACCGGACAGTTGGGGCCTAATTCACCCCTCCACTTT

clone_size: NA
j_call: TRBJ2-1
d_call: NA
v_call: TRBV19
cdr3_aa: CASKSPTRSHEDEQFF
cdr3_nt: TGTGCCAGTAAATCTCCGACCCGGAGTCACGAGGATGAGCAGTTCTTC

clone_size: NA
j_call: TRBJ2-7
d_call: TRBD1
v_call: TRBV11-2
cdr3_aa: CASRFGDRGRSGTYEQYF
cdr3_nt: TGTGCCAGCAGGTTTGGGGACAGGGGGCGAAGTGGAACCTACGAGCAGTACTTC

clone_size: NA
j_call: TRBJ1-2
d_call: NA
v_call: TRBV20-1
cdr3_aa: CSAPEGYGYTF
cdr3_nt: TGCAGTGCGCCCGAGGGTTATGGCTACACCTTC

clone_size: NA
j_call: TRBJ1-2
d_call: TRBD1
v_call: TRBV15
cdr3_aa: CATDGGTGIYGYTF
cdr3_nt: TGTGCCACGGATGGCGGGACAGGGATCTATGGCTACACCTTC

clone_size: NA
j_call: TRBJ1-1
d_call: NA
v_call: TRBV7-6
cdr3_aa: CASSLVTGTEAFF
cdr3_nt: TGTGCCAGCAGCTTAGTAACTGGCACTGAAGCTTTCTTT

clone_size: NA
j_call: TRBJ1-5
d_call: NA
v_call: TRBV18
cdr3_aa: CASSPNAEVGQPQHF
cdr3_nt: TGTGCCAGCTCACCAAACGCGGAGGTCGGCCAGCCCCAGCATTTT

clone_size: NA
j_call: TRBJ1-1
d_call: TRBD1
v_call: TRBV7-3
cdr3_aa: CASSPQGQSMNTEAFF
cdr3_nt: TGTGCCAGCAGCCCCCAGGGACAGTCAATGAACACTGAAGCTTTCTTT

clone_size: NA
j_call: TRBJ2-1
d_call: NA
v_call: TRBV11-1
cdr3_aa: CASSLPPYNEQFF
cdr3_nt: TGTGCCAGCAGCTTACCTCCCTACAATGAGCAGTTCTTC

clone_size: NA
j_call: TRBJ2-2
d_call: TRBD1
v_call: TRBV28
cdr3_aa: CASSSPGTGTGELFF
cdr3_nt: TGTGCCAGCAGTTCACCAGGGACAGGTACCGGGGAGCTGTTTTTT